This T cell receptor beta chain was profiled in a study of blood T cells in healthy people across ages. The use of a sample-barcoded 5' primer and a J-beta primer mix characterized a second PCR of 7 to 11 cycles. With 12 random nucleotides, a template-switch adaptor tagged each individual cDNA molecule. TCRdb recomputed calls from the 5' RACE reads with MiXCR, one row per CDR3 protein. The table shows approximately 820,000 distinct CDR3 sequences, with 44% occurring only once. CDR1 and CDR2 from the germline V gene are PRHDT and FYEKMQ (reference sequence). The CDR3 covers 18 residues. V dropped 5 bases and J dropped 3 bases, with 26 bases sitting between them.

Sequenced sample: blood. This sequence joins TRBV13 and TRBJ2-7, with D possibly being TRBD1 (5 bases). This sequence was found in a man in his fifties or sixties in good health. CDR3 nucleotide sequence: TGTGCCAGCAGCCGCCGGGTGGTAAGCAGGGCCTCGGACTACGAGCAGTACTTC. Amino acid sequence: CASSRRVVSRASDYEQYF.